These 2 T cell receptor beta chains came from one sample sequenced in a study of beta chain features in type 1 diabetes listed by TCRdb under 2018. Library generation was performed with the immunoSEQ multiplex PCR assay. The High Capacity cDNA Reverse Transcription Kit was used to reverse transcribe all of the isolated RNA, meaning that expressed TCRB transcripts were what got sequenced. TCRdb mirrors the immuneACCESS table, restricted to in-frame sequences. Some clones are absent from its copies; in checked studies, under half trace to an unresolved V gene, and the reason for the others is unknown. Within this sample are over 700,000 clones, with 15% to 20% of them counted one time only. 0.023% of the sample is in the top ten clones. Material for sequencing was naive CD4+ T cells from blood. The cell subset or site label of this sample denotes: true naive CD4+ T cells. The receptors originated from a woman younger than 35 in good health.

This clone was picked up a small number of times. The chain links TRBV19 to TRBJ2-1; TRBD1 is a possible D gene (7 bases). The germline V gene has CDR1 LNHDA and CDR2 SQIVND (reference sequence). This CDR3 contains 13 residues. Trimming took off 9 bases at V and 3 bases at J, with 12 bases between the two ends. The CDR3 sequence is CASRGVGYNEQFF. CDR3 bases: TGTGCCAGCAGGGGGGTAGGCTACAATGAGCAGTTCTTC.

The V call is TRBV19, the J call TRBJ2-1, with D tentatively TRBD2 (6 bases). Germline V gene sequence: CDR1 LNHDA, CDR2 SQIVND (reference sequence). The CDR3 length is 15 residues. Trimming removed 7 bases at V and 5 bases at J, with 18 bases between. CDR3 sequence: CASKGRAGSHNEQFF. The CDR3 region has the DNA TGTGCCAGTAAGGGAAGAGCGGGTAGCCACAATGAGCAGTTCTTC.